This paragraph reports one T cell receptor beta chain. Its antigen is undetermined. Profiling relied on immunoSEQ multiplex PCR, and the TCRdb table lists in-frame clones only, not all of them. This sample has 150,000 or so clones, with around 91% found just once. This entry is derived from a study of T cell responses to AZD1222 COVID-19 vaccine. This CDR3 contains 14 residues. The germline V gene has CDR1 ENHRY and CDR2 SYGVKD. With 7 bases clipped from V and 7 bases from J, the junction kept 7 bases outside the gene matches. The study's findings and limits: Mapped onto spike, vaccine-associated CD4 TCRs spanned it and were dominant at 160-218 and 743-854.

J is TRBJ1-6 and V is TRBV10-3, with 7 bases matching TRBD1. The input for sequencing was peripheral blood, taken on day 0 of AZD1222 vaccination. This clonotype was sampled from an adult in good health. In DNA form, the CDR3 reads TGTGCCATCACTAGGGACAGAAGGAATTCACCCCTCCACTTT. This codes for CAITRDRRNSPLHF.